This T cell receptor (beta chain) was documented in a study of T cell responses to AZD1222 COVID-19 vaccine. CDR1 and CDR2 (germline): LGHDT, YNNKEL (reference sequence). This CDR3 region has 15 residues. With V trimmed by 2 bases and J by 5 bases, 4 bases remained unmatched. Measured with immunoSEQ multiplex PCR; TCRdb has only the in-frame clones, and not every one. The data show 65,000 to 100,000 clones, with roughly 90% seen just once and less than 9% held by the top ten. The sequence was obtained from an adult who received the AZD1222 COVID-19 vaccine. The chain recombines TRBV3-1 (or the pseudogene TRBV3-2) with TRBJ2-2; 8 nucleotides align to TRBD2. Sample: peripheral blood, taken 28 days after the second AZD1222 dose. For the CDR3, the DNA is TGTGCCAGCAGCCAATATAGCGGGGTTACCGGGGAGCTGTTTTTT. It codes for CASSQYSGVTGELFF.